This T cell receptor beta chain was retrieved from a study of blood T cells in healthy people across ages. Findings and caveats of the study: Older individuals had lower TCR beta diversity per million T cells (the decline was roughly linear).

Donation came from healthy Caucasian individuals in Russia who were aged 6 to 90. PCR was performed a second time for roughly 6 to 12 cycles using a sample-barcoded 5' primer and a J-beta primer mix. Per sample, CDR3-containing paired-end reads numbered at least 2.5 million. TCRdb reprocessed the 5' RACE reads via MiXCR and lists one record per CDR3 protein. Here the sample spans fewer than 900,000 distinct CDR3 sequences, around 49% being singletons. This clonotype was seen only once. Its antigen is unknown. Germline V gives CDR1 DFQATT, CDR2 SNEGSKA (reference sequence). The CDR3 runs to 18 residues. J gave up 6 bases and V 1 base, and 13 bases lay outside the gene matches.

Sequencing was carried out using blood. The V and J genes are TRBV20-1 and TRBJ2-1, with 12 bases aligning to TRBD2. This sequence was found in a woman aged 60-70 years in good health. The CDR3 bases are TGCAGTGCTAGAGGCCCGACTAGCGGGAGTCCGGCCGTCAATGAGCAGTTCTTC. It codes for CSARGPTSGSPAVNEQFF.